The 26 T cell receptor beta chains in this list originate from one sample, sequenced in a study of CD8 T cells in Susac syndrome. An input of roughly 0.5 to 1 ug of RNA was subjected to reverse transcription using random hexamers. Via MiXCR, TCRdb re-called the immunoSEQ multiplex PCR reads, giving one row per CDR3 protein. The sample has nearly 200,000 distinct CDR3 sequences; about 95% are singletons. Sequences were obtained from CD4+ T cells from PBMCs. All receptors derive from a human donor with multiple sclerosis.

The V call is TRBV5-6, the J call TRBJ2-2, with unresolved D. Germline V gene data show CDR1 as SGHDT and CDR2 as YYEEEE. V was shortened by 4 bases and J by 4 bases, with 14 bases between the two germline ends. CDR3 length: 15 amino acids. CDR3 sequence (DNA): TGTGCCAGCAGCCTGGAAGAATACCTCACCGGGGAGCTGTTTTTT. Protein product: CASSLEEYLTGELFF.

This clonotype was counted once. The chain is built from TRBV4-1 and TRBJ1-1, with TRBD1 as a possible D gene (5 bases). The CDR3 length is 14 residues. Germline lookup yields CDR1 MGHRA and CDR2 YSYEKL. V shed 3 bases and J shed 4 bases, with 12 bases lying between them. The CDR3 here is CASSHPWGGTEAFF. CDR3 coding DNA: TGCGCCAGCAGCCACCCGTGGGGGGGCACTGAAGCTTTCTTT.

The chain employs TRBV11-2 and TRBJ2-7; 9 bases are a match to TRBD1. The trim removed 8 bases at V and 0 bases at J, leaving 5 bases unmatched. The CDR3 consists of 14 residues. In germline, CDR1 is SGHAT, CDR2 FQNNGV. The CDR3 is CASSGTGISYEQYF. DNA for the CDR3: TGTGCCAGCTCCGGGACAGGGATCTCCTACGAGCAGTACTTC.

The chain employs TRBV29-1 and TRBJ1-1; D uncertain. The V end lost 3 bases, the J end lost 1 base, and 9 bases lay between the germline ends. Germline values: CDR1 SQVTM, CDR2 ANQGSEA. The CDR3 is 13 amino acids. This CDR3 is CSVDRQANTEAFF. CDR3 DNA: TGCAGCGTTGATCGGCAGGCGAACACTGAAGCTTTCTTT.

This sequence joins TRBV19 and TRBJ1-5; no firm D call. Deletions cut 3 bases from V and 1 base from J, with 1 base between. The CDR3 runs 12 residues. Germline CDR1 and CDR2: LNHDA and SQIVND (reference sequence). CDR3 protein: CASSMSNQPQHF. As DNA, the CDR3 is TGTGCCAGTAGTATGAGCAATCAGCCCCAGCATTTT.

CDR3 nucleotide sequence: TGTGCCAGCAGCCGGGATCTCGGCCGCGGCGGCACCGGGGAGCTGTTTTTT. Amino acid sequence: CASSRDLGRGGTGELFF. The chain joins TRBV7-2 to TRBJ2-2, with a weak D call TRBD2 (5 bases). This CDR3 region has 17 residues. Trimming pared 5 bases from V and 4 bases from J, leaving 20 bases between. CDR1 is SGHTA, CDR2 FQGNSA, per germline.

This clonotype was seen just once. This chain uses TRBV30 with TRBJ2-1, with 14 bases identical to TRBD2. Germline V lookup: CDR1 GTSNPN, CDR2 SVGIG (reference sequence). The CDR3 has 16 amino acids. J gave up 8 bases and V 1 base, and 7 bases lay outside the gene matches. The CDR3 nucleotides are TGTGCCTGGAGTGCCGGGACTAGCGGGAGAAAGGATGAGCAGTTCTTC. Translation gives CAWSAGTSGRKDEQFF.

There are a few counts of this clonotype. The chain employs TRBV5-4 and TRBJ2-2; D gene unclear. V lost 1 base to trimming and J lost 5 bases, with 6 bases between them. Germline CDR1 SGHNT, CDR2 YYREEE (reference sequence). This CDR3 has 13 amino acids. As DNA, the CDR3 is TGTGCCAGCAGCTTGCGAGAGACCGGGGAGCTGTTTTTT. Translation gives CASSLRETGELFF. The variable domain in full, with the rest retrieved from reference TRBV5-4 and TRBJ2-2, is ETGVTQSPTHLIKTRGQQVTLRCSSQSGHNTVSWYQQALGQGPQFIFQYYREEENGRGNFPPRFSGLQFPNYSSELNVNALELDDSALYLCASSLRETGELFFGEGSRLTVL.

This clonotype appeared a single time. V gene TRBV29-1 combines with J gene TRBJ1-1, with a weak D call TRBD1 (6 bases). The CDR3 spans 15 residues. Trimming left V 1 base short and J 8 bases short, with 20 bases between. Germline V gene sequence: CDR1 SQVTM, CDR2 ANQGSEA. The CDR3 region is CSVEVLGERGQEAFF. DNA for the CDR3: TGCAGCGTTGAAGTCTTAGGGGAGAGAGGACAGGAAGCTTTCTTT.

CDR3 amino acids: CSARGVVEPNEQFF. The CDR3 nucleotides are TGCAGTGCTCGAGGGGTGGTGGAGCCGAATGAGCAGTTCTTC. V usage is TRBV20-1 and J usage is TRBJ2-1; either TRBD1 or TRBD2 may fit D (5 bases each). The CDR3 has 14 amino acids. The V and J ends lost 5 bases and 7 bases respectively, with 18 bases between them. Germline V lookup: CDR1 DFQATT, CDR2 SNEGSKA (reference sequence).

This chain links TRBV12-3 or TRBV12-4 with TRBJ1-5, with TRBD1 matching over 8 bases. The CDR3 runs to 16 residues. Trimming cost V 5 bases and J 8 bases; bases outside gene matches: 14. The CDR3 region is CASSPLGTGPGEPQHF. The CDR3 DNA is TGTGCCAGCAGTCCCCTCGGGACAGGCCCCGGGGAGCCCCAGCATTTT.

The CDR3 DNA is TGTGCCACCAGTGATTTGAAAGGGCTGCACAATGAGCAGTTCTTC. It specifies CATSDLKGLHNEQFF. This sequence joins TRBV24-1 and TRBJ2-1; D is unclear. Germline lookup yields CDR1 KGHDR and CDR2 SFDVKD. The CDR3 consists of 15 residues. The V and J ends lost 0 bases and 5 bases respectively, with 10 bases between them.

V gene TRBV20-1 combines with J gene TRBJ2-1; D remains ambiguous. There are 13 residues in the CDR3. Germline lookup yields CDR1 DFQATT and CDR2 SNEGSKA (reference sequence). Between the trimmed V and J ends, which lost 4 bases and 5 bases, there was a span of 12 bases. CDR3 in amino acids: CSATSRTHNEQFF. CDR3 sequence (DNA): TGCAGTGCTACATCGAGGACCCACAATGAGCAGTTCTTC.

The chain couples TRBV5-1 to TRBJ2-1; 12 bases map to TRBD2. CDR1 is SGHRS and CDR2 is YFSETQ in the germline V gene. V lost 5 bases and J lost 6; bases outside the gene matches: 6. This CDR3 has 15 amino acids. CDR3 region: CASRSVLAGGNEQFF. CDR3 nucleotide sequence: TGCGCCAGCAGGTCGGTACTAGCGGGGGGCAATGAGCAGTTCTTC.

This clonotype was found once. The rearrangement uses TRBV4-1 and TRBJ2-3; D is possibly TRBD2 (6 bases). Germline V gene data show CDR1 as MGHRA and CDR2 as YSYEKL. Trimming stripped 0 bases from V and 2 bases from J, with 12 bases between. The CDR3 contains 16 residues. CDR3 coding DNA: TGCGCCAGCAGCCAAGATAGAGGGACTCTCACAGATACGCAGTATTTT. It translates to CASSQDRGTLTDTQYF.

This clonotype was seen only a few times. The gene calls are TRBV27 and TRBJ2-1, with 8 bases that match TRBD2. There are 15 residues in the CDR3. Trimming took 3 bases from V and 6 from J; bases not matched to a gene: 7. Germline CDR1 is MNHEY and CDR2 is SMNVEV (reference sequence). This chain's CDR3 is CASSFGGDSINEQFF. The CDR3 coding sequence is TGTGCCAGCAGTTTCGGGGGGGACTCGATCAATGAGCAGTTCTTC.

The gene calls are TRBV4-2 and TRBJ2-5, with 7 bases matching TRBD2. Germline V gene sequence: CDR1 LGHNA, CDR2 YNFKEQ. With V trimmed by 0 bases and J by 7 bases, 14 bases remained unmatched. The CDR3 length is 17 residues. The chain's CDR3 is CASSQDLSLGGSGTQYF. The DNA for the CDR3 is TGTGCCAGCAGCCAAGATCTCTCCCTGGGCGGGAGCGGGACCCAGTACTTC.

V is TRBV7-9 and J is TRBJ2-3, with 7 positions matching TRBD1. V trimming: 5 bases; J trimming: 6 bases; junction bases outside the gene matches: 2. The CDR3 length is 12 residues. CDR1 and CDR2 from the germline V gene are SEHNR and FQNEAQ (reference sequence). The CDR3 DNA is TGTGCCAGCAGCAAGGGGGCGGATACGCAGTATTTT. Translating it yields CASSKGADTQYF.

This chain connects TRBV20-1 to TRBJ2-7; no definite D call. CDR3 length: 12 amino acids. Germline loops: CDR1 DFQATT, CDR2 SNEGSKA (reference sequence). The V gene lost 3 bases and the J gene lost 3 bases, with 9 bases spanning the gap. The CDR3 bases are TGCAGTGCTAGCCCCACCTTCTACGAGCAGTACTTC. Its translation is CSASPTFYEQYF.

The J gene is TRBJ2-7, the V gene TRBV18, with D perhaps assigned TRBD1 or TRBD2 (5 bases each). In germline, CDR1 is KGHSH, CDR2 LQKENI. The CDR3 loop spans 16 amino acids. Trimming shortened V by 3 bases and J by 1 base, and 16 bases separated the two germline ends. The CDR3 coding sequence is TGTGCCAGCTCACCCCTCGGGGCAGGGAATTCCTACGAGCAGTACTTC. It codes for CASSPLGAGNSYEQYF.

This clonotype was picked up one time. The V call is TRBV20-1, the J call TRBJ2-6; D unresolved. The CDR3 sequence is 15 residues long. V was trimmed by 0 bases and J by 0 bases, leaving 6 bases between them. CDR1 and CDR2 (germline): DFQATT, SNEGSKA (reference sequence). In nucleotides, the CDR3 is TGCAGTGCTAGAGATCAGGCCTCTGGGGCCAACGTCCTGACTTTC. Translated: CSARDQASGANVLTF.

This clonotype was found once. The V call is TRBV12-5, the J call TRBJ2-1, with TRBD2 identical over 9 bases. CDR1 and CDR2 from the germline V gene are LGHNT and FRNRAP. Unmatched junction bases numbered 9, after V lost 1 base and J lost 8 bases. This CDR3 has 16 residues. In DNA, the CDR3 is TGTGCTAGTGGTTTGGGGACTAGCGCAGTTGGGGATGAGCAGTTCTTC. It is translated as CASGLGTSAVGDEQFF.

The V call is TRBV12-3 or TRBV12-4, the J call TRBJ2-7; weak D call: TRBD2 (6 bases). Trimming left V 5 bases short and J 2 bases short, with 16 bases between. The CDR3 sequence is 15 residues long. CDR3 sequence: CASSIGTGEPYEQYF. CDR3 bases: TGTGCCAGCAGTATCGGGACTGGAGAACCCTACGAGCAGTACTTC.

In DNA, the CDR3 is TGCAGTGCCCGGACAGGGGTGAACACTGAAGCTTTCTTT. Residues: CSARTGVNTEAFF. V gene TRBV20-1 combines with J gene TRBJ1-1; TRBD1 aligns across 9 bases. V trimming: 6 bases; J trimming: 0 bases; junction bases outside the gene matches: 2. The CDR3 spans 13 residues. Germline-derived CDR1 and CDR2 are DFQATT and SNEGSKA (reference sequence).

This chain joins TRBV6-1 and TRBJ1-4, with D tentatively TRBD1 (5 bases). The germline V gene has CDR1 MNHNS and CDR2 SASEGT. The CDR3 has 17 residues. V was pared by 3 bases and J by 0 bases, with 14 bases between. The CDR3 spells CASSETGLVATNEKLFF. The CDR3 DNA reads as TGTGCCAGCAGTGAGACGGGACTTGTTGCAACTAATGAAAAACTGTTTTTT.

The chain has TRBV7-9 and TRBJ1-6; D gene unclear. This CDR3 has 13 residues. Germline V CDR1 and CDR2: SEHNR, FQNEAQ (reference sequence). The germline V and J ends were trimmed by 5 bases and 4 bases, with 6 bases remaining between them. The CDR3 is CASSLEYNSPLHF. CDR3 in DNA: TGTGCCAGCAGCCTGGAATATAATTCACCCCTCCACTTT.